At least ten counts were recorded for the clone carrying this T cell receptor beta chain. The antigen is unknown. The data originate from a study of T cells in Graves' hyperthyroidism and ophthalmopathy. Study at large: Blood from the periphery was taken at initial diagnosis, before any treatment. Study results and limitations: Blood also held most thyroid clonotypes expanded beyond 0.001.

Hyperthyroidism in the patients, aged 18 to 65, was newly diagnosed and under 2 months in duration. Uncontrolled infection, other autoimmune disease, pregnancy or lactation excluded patients. It was RNA transcripts that yielded the amplified TCR beta CDR3 regions. An initial round of RT-PCR targeting the TCR CDR3 relied on the HTBI primer set. MiXCR was run by TCRdb on the multiplex PCR reads, yielding one entry per CDR3 protein. The data contain 130,000 to 150,000 distinct CDR3 sequences, more than 20% of them singletons. V shed 4 bases and J 3 bases; nucleotides not matched to a gene: 6. The CDR3 runs 15 residues. CDR1 is SNHLY, CDR2 FYNNEI, per germline.

Input material: blood. The chain carries TRBV2 and TRBJ2-5; 9 bases match TRBD1. The clonotype comes from a woman between 45 and 60 years old with Graves' hyperthyroidism that later progressed to Graves' ophthalmopathy. For the CDR3, the DNA is TGTGCCAGCAGTGCCGGGACAGGGAAAGAAGAGACCCAGTACTTC. Its protein product is CASSAGTGKEETQYF.